This is a list of T cell receptor beta chains from one sample in a study of early T cells in non-severe SARS-CoV-2 infection. TCRdb processed the 5' RACE reads anew with MiXCR; each CDR3 protein has one entry. The data show 50,000 to 60,000 distinct CDR3 sequences, around 9.3% seen once. This specimen consisted of whole blood, obtained at baseline. These receptors all stem from an adult who was a healthcare worker with PCR-confirmed SARS-CoV-2 infection or an uninfected control (not recorded which). The CDR3 runs from the conserved cysteine through the conserved F or W. The D gene is left open where the match is weak. Not every row has a clone size; where given, it reads once, few, many or a size class.

D	size	V	J	DNA	CDR3
.	.	TRBV2	TRBJ1-5	TGTGCCAGCAAGGTTAAAGGGCCTAATCAGCCCCAGCATTTT	CASKVKGPNQPQHF
TRBD2	.	TRBV4-1	TRBJ2-7	TGCGCCAGCAGCCAACTTAGCGGGAGCAAGTACGAGCAGTACTTC	CASSQLSGSKYEQYF
.	.	TRBV28	TRBJ2-4	TGTGCCAGCAGTGCCCTTCTAAGTCTAGCCAAAAACATTCAGTACTTC	CASSALLSLAKNIQYF
TRBD2	many	TRBV2	TRBJ2-7	TGTGCCAGCAGTGAAGCTATACCGGGACTAGCGGGAGTTCCCGGGTACGAGCAGTACTTC	CASSEAIPGLAGVPGYEQYF
TRBD2	few	TRBV7-2	TRBJ2-1	TGTGCCAGCAGTCAAAGCGGGGGGGCCCATGAGCAGTTCTTC	CASSQSGGAHEQFF
TRBD1	many	TRBV7-6	TRBJ2-5	TGTGCCAGCAGCTCGAAGACAGGGGGCCATGAGACCCAGTACTTC	CASSSKTGGHETQYF
.	few	TRBV10-2	TRBJ2-5	TGCGCCAGCAGTGAGTTGCTAGGGATGGAGACCCAGTACTTC	CASSELLGMETQYF
.	many	TRBV7-9	TRBJ2-5	TGTGCCAGCAGACAAACAGAGGGAAGAGAGACCCAGTACTTC	CASRQTEGRETQYF
.	many	TRBV5-1	TRBJ2-1	TGCGCCAGCAGCTTTGGAGTTTACTCCTACAATGAGCAGTTCTTC	CASSFGVYSYNEQFF
.	.	TRBV6-5	TRBJ2-2	TGTGCCAGCAGTCCCTCCCGGCCGAACACCGGGGAGCTGTTTTTT	CASSPSRPNTGELFF
.	many	TRBV5-4	TRBJ2-2	TGTGCCAGCAGCTTGGAGGCAGAGTACACCGGGGAGCTGTTTTTT	CASSLEAEYTGELFF
.	few	TRBV9	TRBJ2-1	TGTGCCAGCGGGACGCCGTACAATGAGCAGTTCTTC	CASGTPYNEQFF
.	few	TRBV27	TRBJ1-1	TGTGCCAGCAGTCCCCGGACGGCCTACGGCACTGAAGCTTTCTTT	CASSPRTAYGTEAFF
.	few	TRBV5-1	TRBJ1-1	TGCGCCAGCAGCTTGGGGCCGAAGGCTGAAGCTTTCTTT	CASSLGPKAEAFF
TRBD2	few	TRBV10-3	TRBJ2-1	TGTGCCATCAGCCCCAGGACTAGCGGGGGGTACAATGAGCAGTTCTTC	CAISPRTSGGYNEQFF
.	many	TRBV6-6	TRBJ2-5	TGTGCCAGCAGTTACGGGGGAGGGACCCAGTACTTC	CASSYGGGTQYF
TRBD2	many	TRBV7-3	TRBJ2-1	TGTGCCAGCAGCTCGGTAGCGGGAGTAGGCAATGAGCAGTTCTTC	CASSSVAGVGNEQFF
.	few	TRBV2	TRBJ2-7	TGTGCCAGCAGTGGGGCAGACTACGAGCAGTACTTC	CASSGADYEQYF
TRBD2	few	TRBV6-1	TRBJ2-3	TGTGCCAGCAGTCGTTTACCTAGCGGCGCTAGGCAGTATTTT	CASSRLPSGARQYF
.	few	TRBV7-8	TRBJ2-1	TGTGCCAGCAGCTTGGATCTACCGAAAATCAATGAGCAGTTCTTC	CASSLDLPKINEQFF
.	few	TRBV27	TRBJ1-5	TGTGCCAGCGCGCAAAGTGGCGATCAGCCCCAGCATTTT	CASAQSGDQPQHF
.	few	TRBV14	TRBJ2-3	TGTGCCAGCAGCCCGGGGACTTTCACAGATACGCAGTATTTT	CASSPGTFTDTQYF
.	few	TRBV6-1	TRBJ2-6	TGTGCCTCCCCTAGATCTGGGGCCAACGTCCTGACTTTC	CASPRSGANVLTF
.	.	TRBV5-1	TRBJ2-5	TGCGCCAGCAGCTTTAGCAGCACCAAAGAGACCCAGTACTTC	CASSFSSTKETQYF
.	many	TRBV6-2/TRBV6-3	TRBJ2-2	TGTGCCAGCAGTTACCCCCTAGCACCCGGGGAGCTGTTTTTT	CASSYPLAPGELFF
.	.	TRBV18	TRBJ1-4	TGTGCCAGCTCACCCCTAGCCTCGTCAACTAATGAAAAACTGTTTTTT	CASSPLASSTNEKLFF
TRBD1	few	TRBV27	TRBJ2-7	TGTGCCACCCAGGGGAGAGGGGGCAGCAGAGGTTCCGAGCAGTACTTC	CATQGRGGSRGSEQYF
.	few	TRBV6-1	TRBJ2-7	TGTGCCAGCACCGAGGGGTCCTACGAGCAGTACTTC	CASTEGSYEQYF
.	many	TRBV19	TRBJ2-5	TGTGCCAGTAGAACGGACCCGCGGTACTTC	CASRTDPRYF
TRBD1	.	TRBV12-3/TRBV12-4	TRBJ2-7	TGTGCCAGCAGTTCGCAGGGGGCGTACGAGCAGTACTTC	CASSSQGAYEQYF
.	many	TRBV6-1	TRBJ1-1	TGTGCCAGCAGTGAAGCTCGGGGGGCGCCTTTCTTT	CASSEARGAPFF
.	many	TRBV5-6	TRBJ1-2	TGTGCCAGCAGCTTAGGTGTTAGCCGCTATGGCTACACCTTC	CASSLGVSRYGYTF
.	.	TRBV29-1	TRBJ2-2	TGCAGCGTTACACCCCAGGGGAACACCGGGGAGCTGTTTTTT	CSVTPQGNTGELFF
TRBD1	.	TRBV18	TRBJ1-3	TGTGCCAGCTCACCCTCCCGGGGCAGGGGGTATACCGGAAACACCATATATTTT	CASSPSRGRGYTGNTIYF
TRBD1	many	TRBV7-2	TRBJ1-2	TGTGCCAGCAGCTCTCGCGGACAGGGCTTAAACTATGGCTACACCTTC	CASSSRGQGLNYGYTF
.	.	TRBV6-1	TRBJ1-3	TGTGCCAGCAGTGAAATGGGACCGATCTCTGGAAACACCATATATTTT	CASSEMGPISGNTIYF
.	many	TRBV20-1	TRBJ2-7	TGCAGTGCTAGGGGGTTCTACGAGCAGTACTTC	CSARGFYEQYF
.	.	TRBV27	TRBJ2-3	TGTGCCAGCAAGTTGGAGAGCACAGATACGCAGTATTTT	CASKLESTDTQYF
.	many	TRBV6-1	TRBJ2-5	TGTGCCAGCAGGTCTTGGGGCAGGGAGACCCAGTACTTC	CASRSWGRETQYF
TRBD1	.	TRBV2	TRBJ2-1	TGTGCCAGCAGTCCCATGGACAGGGGGATCAATGAGCAGTTCTTC	CASSPMDRGINEQFF
TRBD2	.	TRBV7-2	TRBJ2-5	TGTGCCAGCAGCCTCTTCAGCGGGAGGGCCGGGGAGACCCAGTACTTC	CASSLFSGRAGETQYF
.	few	TRBV11-2	TRBJ2-7	TGTGCCAGCAGCTTAATTCTCGACATACTACCCTACGAGCAGTACTTC	CASSLILDILPYEQYF
.	many	TRBV20-1	TRBJ2-3	TGCAGTGCGCATAAGGGACGCGCAGATACGCAGTATTTT	CSAHKGRADTQYF
.	many	TRBV29-1	TRBJ2-5	TGCAGCGCCGAAAAGGGGGGGACAGAGACCCAGTACTTC	CSAEKGGTETQYF
.	few	TRBV6-1	TRBJ2-3	TGTGCCAGCAGTGATGGGGGATGGGCAGATACGCAGTATTTT	CASSDGGWADTQYF
.	.	TRBV7-2	TRBJ2-7	TGTGCCACCAGCTCGACCACCGGGACAAACTTCTACGAGCAGTACTTC	CATSSTTGTNFYEQYF
.	few	TRBV7-8	TRBJ1-6	TGTGCCAGCAGCTTAGTGGAGGGGCCTAATTCACCCCTCCACTTT	CASSLVEGPNSPLHF
.	.	TRBV7-8	TRBJ2-3	TGTGCCAGCACCCGGGACGGCTTCACAGATACGCAGTATTTT	CASTRDGFTDTQYF
TRBD1	.	TRBV2	TRBJ2-7	TGTGCCAGCAGTTCGGGACAGGGGCTGGCCGAGCAGTACTTC	CASSSGQGLAEQYF
.	many	TRBV12-3/TRBV12-4	TRBJ2-7	TGTGCCAGCAGCCAGGGGCGCGGGGGAATCTACGAGCAGTACTTC	CASSQGRGGIYEQYF
.	few	TRBV27	TRBJ2-3	TGTGCCAGCAGTTTATCCCTCAAATGGCCAGATACGCAGTATTTT	CASSLSLKWPDTQYF
.	many	TRBV28	TRBJ1-5	TGTGCCAGCAGTTTAACAGGGCCGCAGCCCCAGCATTTT	CASSLTGPQPQHF
.	many	TRBV19	TRBJ1-5	TGTGCCAGTAGTCGGACAGCATATAGCAATCAGCCCCAGCATTTT	CASSRTAYSNQPQHF
.	few	TRBV30	TRBJ1-6	TGTGCCTTACAGGGACTCGATAATTCACCCCTCCACTTT	CALQGLDNSPLHF
.	many	TRBV7-3	TRBJ2-5	TGTGCCAGCAGCTTAACAGGACCGACAGCGCTCCAAGAGACCCAGTACTTC	CASSLTGPTALQETQYF
.	many	TRBV7-9	TRBJ1-6	TGTGCCAGCAGCCAGGCGGGTGCGTATTCACCCCTCCACTTT	CASSQAGAYSPLHF
TRBD1	few	TRBV7-2	TRBJ2-7	TGTGCCAGCAGCCCAGAGGGGGCGCACTATTCGGCCGAGCAGTACTTC	CASSPEGAHYSAEQYF
.	few	TRBV4-1	TRBJ1-2	TGCGCCAGCAGCCAAGATGGTACAGCCAGACTCTATGGCTACACCTTC	CASSQDGTARLYGYTF
.	many	TRBV7-2	TRBJ2-7	TGTGCCAGCAGCTTAAACTCAGGGACCTACGAGCAGTACTTC	CASSLNSGTYEQYF
.	.	TRBV25-1	TRBJ1-3	TGTGCCAGCAGAGACAGGCTCTCTGGAAACACCATATATTTT	CASRDRLSGNTIYF